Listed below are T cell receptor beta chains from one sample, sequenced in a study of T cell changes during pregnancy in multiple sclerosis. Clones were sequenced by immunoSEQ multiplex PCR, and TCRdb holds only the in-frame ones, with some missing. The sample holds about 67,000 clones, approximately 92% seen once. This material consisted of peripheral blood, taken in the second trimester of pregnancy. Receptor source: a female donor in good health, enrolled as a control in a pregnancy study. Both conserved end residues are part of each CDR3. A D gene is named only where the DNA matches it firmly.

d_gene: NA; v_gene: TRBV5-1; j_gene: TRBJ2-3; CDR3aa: CASSAGLILDTQYF; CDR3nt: TGCGCCAGCAGCGCGGGGCTAATTCTAGATACGCAGTATTTT
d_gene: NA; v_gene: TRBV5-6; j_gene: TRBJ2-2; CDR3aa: CASSLRVVSNTGELFF; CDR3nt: TGTGCCAGCAGCTTGCGGGTGGTCTCCAACACCGGGGAGCTGTTTTTT
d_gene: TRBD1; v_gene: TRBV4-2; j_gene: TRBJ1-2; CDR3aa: CASTAGGYDGYTF; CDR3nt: TGTGCCAGCACCGCAGGGGGCTACGATGGCTACACCTTC
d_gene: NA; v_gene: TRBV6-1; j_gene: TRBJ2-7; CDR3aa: CASKASADYEQYF; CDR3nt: TGTGCCAGCAAGGCGTCCGCGGACTACGAGCAGTACTTC
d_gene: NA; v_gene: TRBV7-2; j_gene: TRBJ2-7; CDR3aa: CASSFGDSHHEQYF; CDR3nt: TGTGCCAGCAGCTTCGGAGACTCACACCACGAGCAGTACTTC
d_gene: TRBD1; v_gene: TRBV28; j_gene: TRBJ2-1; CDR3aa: CASSHPTDRVVAEQFF; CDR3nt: TGTGCCAGCAGTCACCCAACGGACAGGGTCGTAGCTGAGCAGTTCTTC
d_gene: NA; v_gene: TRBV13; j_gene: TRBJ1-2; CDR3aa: CASSQAGLPLYGYTF; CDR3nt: TGTGCCAGCAGCCAGGCAGGGCTTCCCCTCTATGGCTACACCTTC
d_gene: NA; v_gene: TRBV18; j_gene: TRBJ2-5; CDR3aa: CASSPRPLVKETQYF; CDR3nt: TGTGCCAGCTCACCACGTCCTCTAGTGAAAGAGACCCAGTACTTC
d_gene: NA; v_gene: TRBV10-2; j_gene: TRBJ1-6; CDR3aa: CASQAGVNYNSPLHF; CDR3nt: TGCGCCAGTCAAGCCGGGGTAAATTATAATTCACCCCTCCACTTT
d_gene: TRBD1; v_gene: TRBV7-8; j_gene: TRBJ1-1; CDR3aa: CASSLEGWDRGTEAFF; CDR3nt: TGTGCCAGCAGCTTAGAAGGTTGGGACAGGGGCACTGAAGCTTTCTTT
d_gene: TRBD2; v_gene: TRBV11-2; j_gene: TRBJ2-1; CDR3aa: CASSFLPSGVSYNEQFF; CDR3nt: TGTGCCAGCAGCTTTCTACCTAGCGGGGTCTCCTACAATGAGCAGTTCTTC
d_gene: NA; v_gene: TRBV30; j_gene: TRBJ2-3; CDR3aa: CAWGARMATQYF; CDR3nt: TGTGCCTGGGGGGCGAGGATGGCTACGCAGTATTTT
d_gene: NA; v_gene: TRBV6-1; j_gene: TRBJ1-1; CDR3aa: CASSGHILNTEAFF; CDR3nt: TGTGCCAGCAGTGGTCACATACTGAACACTGAAGCTTTCTTT
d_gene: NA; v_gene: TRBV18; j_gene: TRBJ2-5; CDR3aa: CASSPGIQETQYF; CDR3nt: TGTGCCAGCTCACCCGGGATCCAAGAGACCCAGTACTTC
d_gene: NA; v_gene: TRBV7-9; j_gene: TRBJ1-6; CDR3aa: CASSSRGDNSPLHF; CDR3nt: TGTGCCAGCAGTTCCCGAGGTGATAATTCACCCCTCCACTTT